These T cell receptor beta chains were read from a single sample in a study of T-cell reconstitution after alpha-beta-depleted transplantation in children. MiXCR, run by TCRdb on the PCR reads, gives a single entry per CDR3 protein. This table has 150,000 to 250,000 distinct CDR3 sequences, 6.3% appearing once. Sequencing was performed on PBMCs, taken before TCRalphabeta/CD19-depleted stem cell transplant. The receptor set was obtained from a girl under three years old with combined immunodeficiency, due to receive a stem cell transplant. CDR3s include the opening cysteine and the closing phenylalanine or tryptophan. Each record gives: clone size, D gene, J gene, V gene, CDR3 protein, CDR3 DNA. D genes are given only for firm matches. Size values are once, few and many counts, or a class for expanded clones, and some rows have none.

abundance: many; d_gene: -; j_gene: TRBJ2-1; v_gene: TRBV28; CDR3aa: CASSGQWTYNEQFF; CDR3nt: TGTGCCAGCAGTGGGCAGTGGACCTACAATGAGCAGTTCTTC
abundance: -; d_gene: -; j_gene: TRBJ2-1; v_gene: TRBV24-1; CDR3aa: CAAIYLQGREQFF; CDR3nt: TGTGCGGCCATTTATTTGCAGGGACGGGAGCAGTTCTTC
abundance: many; d_gene: TRBD2; j_gene: TRBJ2-7; v_gene: TRBV12-3/TRBV12-4; CDR3aa: CASSLGLAYEQYF; CDR3nt: TGTGCCAGCAGCTTAGGACTAGCCTACGAGCAGTACTTC
abundance: many; d_gene: -; j_gene: TRBJ1-1; v_gene: TRBV12-3/TRBV12-4; CDR3aa: CASSRVGRGTEAFF; CDR3nt: TGTGCCAGCTCTCGAGTTGGGCGAGGCACTGAAGCTTTCTTT
abundance: many; d_gene: -; j_gene: TRBJ2-5; v_gene: TRBV12-3/TRBV12-4; CDR3aa: CASSPSGVAQYF; CDR3nt: TGTGCCAGCAGCCCGTCCGGAGTGGCCCAGTACTTC
abundance: many; d_gene: -; j_gene: TRBJ1-3; v_gene: TRBV29-1; CDR3aa: CSVEDGQHSGNTIYF; CDR3nt: TGCAGCGTTGAAGATGGACAGCACTCTGGAAACACCATATATTTT
abundance: many; d_gene: -; j_gene: TRBJ2-1; v_gene: TRBV6-1; CDR3aa: CASSEGPGDYNEQFF; CDR3nt: TGTGCCAGCAGTGAAGGTCCTGGGGATTACAATGAGCAGTTCTTC
abundance: many; d_gene: TRBD1; j_gene: TRBJ2-7; v_gene: TRBV28; CDR3aa: CASSKDRGIDEQYF; CDR3nt: TGTGCCAGCAGTAAGGACAGGGGGATCGACGAGCAGTACTTC
abundance: many; d_gene: TRBD1; j_gene: TRBJ2-7; v_gene: TRBV10-3; CDR3aa: CAISESGGTGEDEQYF; CDR3nt: TGTGCCATCAGTGAGTCGGGTGGGACAGGGGAGGACGAGCAGTACTTC
abundance: many; d_gene: TRBD2; j_gene: TRBJ2-3; v_gene: TRBV29-1; CDR3aa: CSAVVTSGADTQYF; CDR3nt: TGCAGCGCCGTGGTTACTAGCGGAGCTGATACGCAGTATTTT
abundance: few; d_gene: TRBD1; j_gene: TRBJ1-5; v_gene: TRBV30; CDR3aa: CAFDRGSNQPQHF; CDR3nt: TGTGCCTTCGACAGGGGTAGCAATCAGCCCCAGCATTTT
abundance: many; d_gene: -; j_gene: TRBJ2-1; v_gene: TRBV6-5; CDR3aa: CASSYDGSYSYNEQFF; CDR3nt: TGTGCCAGCAGTTACGACGGTAGCTACTCCTACAATGAGCAGTTCTTC
abundance: -; d_gene: TRBD1; j_gene: TRBJ2-3; v_gene: TRBV7-9; CDR3aa: CASSYPDRGLGADTQYF; CDR3nt: TGTGCCAGCAGCTATCCTGACAGGGGATTGGGCGCAGATACGCAGTATTTT
abundance: many; d_gene: -; j_gene: TRBJ2-4; v_gene: TRBV7-2; CDR3aa: CASSSDRYQNIQYF; CDR3nt: TGTGCCAGCAGTTCGGACAGATATCAAAACATTCAGTACTTC
abundance: few; d_gene: -; j_gene: TRBJ1-1; v_gene: TRBV15; CDR3aa: CATSRVGKLGGPARMNTEAFF; CDR3nt: TGTGCCACCAGCAGAGTAGGGAAACTCGGGGGGCCCGCTCGCATGAACACTGAAGCTTTCTTT
abundance: many; d_gene: -; j_gene: TRBJ2-3; v_gene: TRBV12-3/TRBV12-4; CDR3aa: CASSSGPNTDTQYF; CDR3nt: TGTGCCAGCAGTTCCGGACCGAACACAGATACGCAGTATTTT
abundance: many; d_gene: TRBD1; j_gene: TRBJ1-1; v_gene: TRBV20-1; CDR3aa: CSATGGLEAFF; CDR3nt: TGCAGTGCTACAGGGGGACTTGAAGCTTTCTTT
abundance: few; d_gene: -; j_gene: TRBJ2-1; v_gene: TRBV7-9; CDR3aa: CASSSIYNEQFF; CDR3nt: TGTGCCAGCAGCTCCATCTACAATGAGCAGTTCTTC
abundance: many; d_gene: TRBD1; j_gene: TRBJ1-2; v_gene: TRBV6-5; CDR3aa: CASSWAGTGGTYGYTF; CDR3nt: TGTGCCAGCAGTTGGGCCGGGACAGGGGGCACTTATGGCTACACCTTC
abundance: many; d_gene: TRBD1; j_gene: TRBJ1-3; v_gene: TRBV6-2/TRBV6-3; CDR3aa: CASRSGTGSGNTIYF; CDR3nt: TGTGCCAGCAGATCCGGGACAGGCTCTGGAAACACCATATATTTT
abundance: many; d_gene: TRBD1; j_gene: TRBJ1-1; v_gene: TRBV12-3/TRBV12-4; CDR3aa: CASSERTGGLMNTEAFF; CDR3nt: TGTGCCAGCAGTGAGAGGACAGGGGGCTTAATGAACACTGAAGCTTTCTTT